This T cell receptor (beta chain) derives from a study of cytomegalovirus exposure and HLA in healthy donors. Both 60 Vbeta primers and 13 Jbeta primers went into the PCR. Only in-frame clones appear in the TCRdb table, and some are missing; sequencing was by immunoSEQ multiplex PCR. The table shows some 150,000 clones, with roughly 9.6% occurring only once. Study-wide results and limits: Being productive about 87% or about 30% of the time was typical of most TCR beta V segments in an earlier analysis.

Among the donors, all were healthy bone marrow donors. Of note for this clone: Its specificity is not known.

The germline V gene encodes CDR1 SGHRS and CDR2 YFSETQ. The CDR3 consists of 16 residues. J gave up 1 base and V 3 bases, and 9 bases lay outside the gene matches. The chain is built from TRBV5-1 and TRBJ2-5; 7 nucleotides match TRBD2. The TCR was taken from a woman aged 40 to 50 in good health and CMV-seropositive. Specimen: PBMCs. The CDR3 nucleotides are TGCGCCAGCAGCTCCGGACTAGGATCGGTCCAAGAGACCCAGTACTTC. Protein product: CASSSGLGSVQETQYF.